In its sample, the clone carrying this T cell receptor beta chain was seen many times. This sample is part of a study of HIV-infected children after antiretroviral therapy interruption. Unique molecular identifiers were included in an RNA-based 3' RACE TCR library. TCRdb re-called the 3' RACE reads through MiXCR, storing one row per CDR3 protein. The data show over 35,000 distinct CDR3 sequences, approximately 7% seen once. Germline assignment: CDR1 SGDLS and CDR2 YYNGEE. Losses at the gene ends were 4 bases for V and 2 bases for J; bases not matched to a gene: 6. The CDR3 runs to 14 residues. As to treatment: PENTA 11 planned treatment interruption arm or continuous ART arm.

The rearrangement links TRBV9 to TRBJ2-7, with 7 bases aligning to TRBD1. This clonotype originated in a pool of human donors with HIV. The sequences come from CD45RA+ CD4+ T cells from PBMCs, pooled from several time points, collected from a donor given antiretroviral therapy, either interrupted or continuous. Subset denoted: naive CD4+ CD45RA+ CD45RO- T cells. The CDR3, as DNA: TGTGCCAGCAGCCCGGGGACAGCCCCCTACGAGCAGTACTTC. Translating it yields CASSPGTAPYEQYF.